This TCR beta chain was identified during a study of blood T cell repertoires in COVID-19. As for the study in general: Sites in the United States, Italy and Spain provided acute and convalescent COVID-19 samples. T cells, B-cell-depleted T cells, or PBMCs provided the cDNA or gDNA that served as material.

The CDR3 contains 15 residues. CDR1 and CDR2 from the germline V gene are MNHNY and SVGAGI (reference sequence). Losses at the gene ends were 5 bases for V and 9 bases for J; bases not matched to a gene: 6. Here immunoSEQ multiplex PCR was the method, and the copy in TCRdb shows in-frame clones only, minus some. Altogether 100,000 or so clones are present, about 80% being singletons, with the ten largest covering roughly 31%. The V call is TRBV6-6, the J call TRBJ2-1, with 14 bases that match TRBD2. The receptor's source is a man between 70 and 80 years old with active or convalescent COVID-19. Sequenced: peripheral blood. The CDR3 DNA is TGTGCCAGCAGTCCGGGACTAGCGGGAGTAGCTGAGCAGTTCTTC. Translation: CASSPGLAGVAEQFF.